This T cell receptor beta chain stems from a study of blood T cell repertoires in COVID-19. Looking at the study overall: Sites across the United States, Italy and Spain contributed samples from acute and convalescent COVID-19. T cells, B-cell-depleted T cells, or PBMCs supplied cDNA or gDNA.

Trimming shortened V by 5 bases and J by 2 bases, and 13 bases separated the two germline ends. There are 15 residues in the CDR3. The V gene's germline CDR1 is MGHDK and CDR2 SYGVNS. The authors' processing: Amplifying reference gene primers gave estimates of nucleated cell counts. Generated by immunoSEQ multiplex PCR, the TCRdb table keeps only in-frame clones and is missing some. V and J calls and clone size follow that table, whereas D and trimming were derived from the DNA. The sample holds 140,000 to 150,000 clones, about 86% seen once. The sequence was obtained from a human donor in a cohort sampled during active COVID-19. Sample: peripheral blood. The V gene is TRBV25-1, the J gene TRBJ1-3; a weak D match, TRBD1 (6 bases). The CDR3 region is CASSPRQAAGNTIYF. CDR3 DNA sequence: TGTGCCAGCAGTCCCCGACAGGCAGCTGGAAACACCATATATTTT.